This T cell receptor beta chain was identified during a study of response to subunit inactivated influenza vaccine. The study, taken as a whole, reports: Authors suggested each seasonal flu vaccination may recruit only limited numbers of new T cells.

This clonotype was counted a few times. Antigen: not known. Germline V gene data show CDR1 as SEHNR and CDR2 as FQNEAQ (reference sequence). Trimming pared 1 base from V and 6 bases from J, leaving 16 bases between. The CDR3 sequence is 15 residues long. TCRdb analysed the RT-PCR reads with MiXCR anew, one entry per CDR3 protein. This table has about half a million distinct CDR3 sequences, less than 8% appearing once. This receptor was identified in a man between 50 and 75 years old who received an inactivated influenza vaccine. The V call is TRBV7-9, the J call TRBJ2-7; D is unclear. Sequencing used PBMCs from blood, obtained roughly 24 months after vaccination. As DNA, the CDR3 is TGTGCCAGCAGCTTAGTCGGCACGGTCTTAGGCGAGCAGTACTTC. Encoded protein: CASSLVGTVLGEQYF.